These 19 T cell receptor beta chains originate from one sample sequenced in a study of OX40 agonist ivuxolimab in advanced cancers. Libraries were prepared by immunoSEQ multiplex PCR; TCRdb keeps only in-frame clonotypes and omits some of them. This sample has around 39,000 clones, with nearly 80% found just once. Sequenced here: CD4+ or CD8+ T cells sorted from blood, sampled in a trial of the OX40 agonist ivuxolimab. These receptors all come from an adult with an advanced solid tumor such as melanoma, head and neck, liver or kidney cancer.

The CDR3 loop reads CASSKDLAGTNTGELFF. CDR3 bases: TGTGCCAGCAGCAAAGATCTAGCGGGGACTAACACCGGGGAGCTGTTTTTT. The rearrangement links TRBV21-1 to TRBJ2-2; TRBD2, as called in the table, went unchecked against the DNA. TRBV21-1 is listed as a pseudogene. The CDR3 runs 17 residues.

The CDR3 reads CASSLGTLGDEQYF. DNA for the CDR3: TGTGCCAGCAGCTTAGGAACCCTAGGGGACGAGCAGTACTTC. The chain couples TRBV7-6 to TRBJ2-7, with a possible D match to TRBD1 (5 bases). CDR3 length: 14 amino acids. The germline CDR1 and CDR2 sequences are SGHVS and FNYEAQ. The V end lost 1 base, the J end lost 5 bases, and 12 bases lay between the germline ends.

The J gene is TRBJ2-7, the V gene TRBV6-6; TRBD1 matches at 9 bases. The V segment lost 3 bases and the J segment 6 bases; nucleotides outside the gene matches: 9. CDR3 length equals 15 residues. From germline, CDR1 is MNHNY and CDR2 SVGAGI (reference sequence). CDR3 sequence: CASSYTLDRGSEQYF. Written as DNA, the CDR3 is TGTGCCAGCAGTTATACTTTGGACAGGGGCTCCGAGCAGTACTTC.

The chain recombines TRBV6-1 with TRBJ1-2; D not certain. CDR3 length equals 11 residues. Trimming took 5 bases from V and 13 from J, leaving 14 bases between them. From germline, CDR1 is MNHNS and CDR2 SASEGT. This CDR3 is CASSTGFEITF. As DNA, the CDR3 is TGTGCCAGCAGTACCGGGTTTGAGATCACCTTC.

V gene TRBV4-1 combines with J gene TRBJ2-1; no firm D call. There are 12 residues in the CDR3. V was clipped by 3 bases and J by 5 bases, with 5 bases between them. Germline CDR1 MGHRA, CDR2 YSYEKL. CDR3 residues: CASSHGDNEQFF. The CDR3 nucleotides are TGCGCCAGCAGCCACGGCGACAATGAGCAGTTCTTC.

The chain carries TRBV28 and TRBJ2-3; 16 nucleotides agree with TRBD2. In germline, CDR1 is MDHEN, CDR2 SYDVKM. J gave up 2 bases and V 5 bases, and 10 bases lay outside the gene matches. This CDR3 contains 19 residues. The CDR3 sequence is CASSPHLGTSGRATDTQYF. The CDR3 DNA follows: TGTGCCAGCAGTCCGCACTTAGGGACTAGCGGGAGGGCCACAGATACGCAGTATTTT.

This clone has a single count. The chain links TRBV5-4 to TRBJ2-7; no firm D call. The CDR3 is 14 residues long. CDR1 is SGHNT, CDR2 YYREEE, per germline (reference sequence). V was cut by 1 base and J by 3 bases, with 11 bases left in between. CDR3 amino acids: CASSLHQRLYEQYF. DNA for the CDR3: TGTGCCAGCAGCTTGCACCAAAGGCTCTACGAGCAGTACTTC.

The chain carries TRBV28 and TRBJ1-2; D is perhaps TRBD1 (6 bases). V was shortened by 2 bases and J by 3 bases, with 10 bases between the two germline ends. Germline values: CDR1 MDHEN, CDR2 SYDVKM. The CDR3 length is 14 residues. In DNA form, the CDR3 reads TGTGCCAGCAGTTTAGGGGGGCTCGACTATGGCTACACCTTC. Its protein is CASSLGGLDYGYTF.

With regard to this clone: The junction shows a germline mismatch at one end, possibly a read error. CDR3 coding DNA: TGTGCCAGTAGTCTAGACGGGACAGCGAACTACGAGCAGTACTTC. It translates to CASSLDGTANYEQYF. The gene calls are TRBV19 and TRBJ2-7, with 7 bases aligning to TRBD1. Per germline, CDR1 LNHDA and CDR2 SQIVND (reference sequence). CDR3 length: 15 amino acids.

This sequence joins TRBV7-2 and TRBJ1-1; no definite D call. There are 13 residues in the CDR3. Germline CDR1 is SGHTA and CDR2 is FQGNSA. Between the trimmed V and J ends, which lost 2 bases and 1 base, there was a span of 5 bases. Here the CDR3 DNA reads TGTGCCAGCAGCTTATGGGGGAACACTGAAGCTTTCTTT. This gives the protein CASSLWGNTEAFF.

This chain links TRBV28 with TRBJ1-5; D not certain. This CDR3 has 12 amino acids. Germline V gene sequence: CDR1 MDHEN, CDR2 SYDVKM. V shed 4 bases and J shed 4 bases, with 5 bases lying between them. In DNA, the CDR3 is TGTGCCAGCAGTTCCAATAATCAGCCCCAGCATTTT. Protein product: CASSSNNQPQHF.

In its sample, this clone was seen once. The chain has TRBV10-3 and TRBJ1-1; the D is unclear. The CDR3 loop spans 16 amino acids. V was cut by 4 bases and J by 0 bases, with 15 bases left in between. Germline values: CDR1 ENHRY, CDR2 SYGVKD. The CDR3 DNA is TGTGCCATCAGTGCAGAGAGAGGCAACATGAACACTGAAGCTTTCTTT. Its protein product is CAISAERGNMNTEAFF.

The chain has TRBV4-1 and TRBJ2-3, with 7 positions matching TRBD2. The trim removed 0 bases at V and 2 bases at J, leaving 14 bases unmatched. The germline CDR1 and CDR2 sequences are MGHRA and YSYEKL. The CDR3 length is 19 residues. CDR3 nucleotides: TGCGCCAGCAGCCAAGAGGGGCAGGGTGTGGGAGGGCACACAGATACGCAGTATTTT. This codes for CASSQEGQGVGGHTDTQYF.

This chain joins TRBV15 and TRBJ2-1; D call uncertain. In germline, CDR1 is LNHNV, CDR2 YYDKDF (reference sequence). The CDR3 consists of 15 residues. Between the trimmed V and J ends, which lost 1 base and 12 bases, there was a span of 19 bases. The CDR3 protein is CATSRAIAIGSGQFF. The CDR3 nucleotides are TGTGCCACCAGCAGAGCAATCGCAATAGGGTCGGGGCAGTTCTTC.

The chain combines TRBV5-6 with TRBJ2-3; 7 bases match TRBD1. Germline V gene lookup returns CDR1 SGHDT and CDR2 YYEEEE. The CDR3 contains 15 residues. J gave up 2 bases and V 3 bases, and 6 bases lay outside the gene matches. As DNA, the CDR3 is TGTGCCAGCAGCTCCGAGACAGGGTTCACAGATACGCAGTATTTT. Its translation is CASSSETGFTDTQYF. The full variable domain, its missing parts supplied by reference TRBV5-6 and TRBJ2-3, is DAGVTQSPTHLIKTRGQQVTLRCSPKSGHDTVSWYQQALGQGPQFIFQYYEEEERQRGNFPDRFSGHQFPNYSSELNVNALLLGDSALYLCASSSETGFTDTQYFGPGTRLTVL.

The V call is TRBV18, the J call TRBJ2-3; D is unresolved. Trimming removed 4 bases at V and 2 bases at J, with 13 bases between. The CDR3 totals 15 residues. In germline, CDR1 is KGHSH, CDR2 LQKENI. This chain's CDR3 is CASSRERQSTDTQYF. The CDR3 coding sequence is TGTGCCAGCTCACGGGAAAGGCAGTCCACAGATACGCAGTATTTT.

The V and J genes are TRBV7-6 and TRBJ2-7; D is uncertain. The germline V gene has CDR1 SGHVS and CDR2 FNYEAQ. V lost 5 bases, J lost 3 bases, and 14 bases lay in between. The CDR3 spans 14 residues. The CDR3 DNA reads as TGTGCCAGCAGCCCCCGCCCCGTCGGCTACGAGCAGTACTTC. It specifies CASSPRPVGYEQYF.

The gene calls are TRBV28 and TRBJ1-2; TRBD1 might be the D (6 bases). V was shortened by 4 bases and J by 5 bases, with 8 bases between the two germline ends. The CDR3 has 12 residues. Germline lookup yields CDR1 MDHEN and CDR2 SYDVKM. CDR3 sequence (DNA): TGTGCCAGCAGTTACAGGGAGTATGGCTACACCTTC. Its translation: CASSYREYGYTF.

This clone was found once. V is TRBV30 and J is TRBJ1-1; tentative D call: TRBD1 (6 bases). The germline V gene encodes CDR1 GTSNPN and CDR2 SVGIG (reference sequence). V gave up 5 bases and J gave up 7 bases, with 17 bases separating them. The CDR3 loop spans 13 amino acids. DNA for the CDR3: TGTGCCTGGTGGCGCCACAGGGAACTTGAAGCTTTCTTT. Residues: CAWWRHRELEAFF.